The 16 T cell receptor beta chains in this list originate from one sample, sequenced in a study of T-cell reconstitution after alpha-beta-depleted transplantation in children. A library of TCRbeta sequences, prepared with unique molecular identifiers, was generated. TCRdb re-derived calls from the PCR reads in MiXCR, one entry per CDR3 protein. The table records 230,000 or so distinct CDR3 sequences, over 9.5% of them present only once. The specimen was PBMCs from the stem cell graft donor, collected from the stem cell graft. These receptors were taken from a human donor who donated a stem cell graft to a child with SCID.

J is TRBJ2-1 and V is TRBV5-1, with 10 bases lining up with TRBD1. This CDR3 is built from 17 residues. After removal of 4 bases from V and 9 bases from J, the junction contained 16 bases not matched to a gene. Germline CDR1 and CDR2: SGHRS and YFSETQ. The CDR3 region is CASSPKVPGQGRGEQFF. For the CDR3, the DNA is TGCGCCAGCAGCCCAAAAGTCCCGGGACAGGGGCGGGGTGAGCAGTTCTTC.

This clonotype has at least ten counts. The chain employs TRBV5-5 and TRBJ1-1; D unclear. The CDR3 contains 12 residues. The germline V gene encodes CDR1 SGHKS and CDR2 YYEKEE (reference sequence). Trimming shortened V by 2 bases and J by 4 bases, and 6 bases separated the two germline ends. In nucleotides, the CDR3 is TGTGCCAGCAGCTTCGTTGGCACTGAAGCTTTCTTT. Translation: CASSFVGTEAFF.

This clonotype was detected ten times or more. This rearrangement joins TRBV20-1 to TRBJ2-3, with 8 nucleotides matching TRBD1. CDR1 is DFQATT, CDR2 SNEGSKA, per germline (reference sequence). This CDR3 contains 15 residues. Trimming removed 1 base from V and 5 bases from J; junction bases left unmatched: 8. The CDR3 loop reads CSARAASRGQDTQYF. CDR3 coding DNA: TGCAGTGCTAGAGCAGCATCCAGGGGGCAAGATACGCAGTATTTT.

At least ten counts were recorded for this clonotype. The V and J genes are TRBV6-5 and TRBJ1-2; the D gene is possibly TRBD1 (5 bases). With 0 bases removed from V and 2 bases from J, the gap between germline ends came to 7 bases. This CDR3 is 14 amino acids long. Germline values: CDR1 MNHEY, CDR2 SVGAGI. DNA for the CDR3: TGTGCCAGCAGTTACTCTTACAGGAACTATGGCTACACCTTC. Its protein product is CASSYSYRNYGYTF.

In this sample, this clonotype turned up many times. This sequence joins TRBV7-2 and TRBJ1-1, with 9 bases matching TRBD1. The CDR3 has 15 amino acids. Germline CDR1 reads SGHTA; CDR2 reads FQGNSA. The V and J ends lost 5 bases and 1 base, in that order; junction bases with no gene match: 5. CDR3 loop: CASSLGQGTNTEAFF. CDR3 nucleotides: TGTGCCAGCAGCCTAGGACAGGGGACGAACACTGAAGCTTTCTTT.

This clonotype was found many times. This chain links TRBV10-3 with TRBJ1-2, with D perhaps TRBD1 (5 bases). V dropped 10 bases and J dropped 4 bases, with 19 bases sitting between them. This CDR3 is 14 amino acids long. Per germline, CDR1 ENHRY and CDR2 SYGVKD. The CDR3 reads CATNLRDTPYGYTF. DNA for the CDR3: TGTGCCACCAATCTCAGGGATACCCCCTATGGCTACACCTTC.

This clonotype was found many times. The chain recombines TRBV27 with TRBJ2-1, with a weak D call TRBD2 (5 bases). CDR3 length equals 14 residues. Trimming left V 3 bases short and J 8 bases short, with 14 bases between. Germline V gives CDR1 MNHEY, CDR2 SMNVEV (reference sequence). The CDR3 is CASSLDNTRDEQFF. CDR3 sequence (DNA): TGTGCCAGCAGTTTGGATAATACTAGGGATGAGCAGTTCTTC.

In its sample, this clonotype was seen many times. This CDR3 is CASTPADREETQYF. The CDR3 DNA follows: TGTGCCAGCACCCCGGCGGACAGGGAAGAGACCCAGTACTTC. The rearrangement joins TRBV28 to TRBJ2-5; the match to TRBD1 covers 8 bases. This CDR3 spans 14 amino acids. Unmatched junction bases numbered 7, after V lost 7 bases and J lost 3 bases. Germline values: CDR1 MDHEN, CDR2 SYDVKM.

This clonotype was found many times. This rearrangement joins TRBV10-3 to TRBJ2-3; perhaps TRBD2 as D (6 bases). This CDR3 is 15 amino acids long. Per the germline V gene, CDR1 is ENHRY and CDR2 is SYGVKD. V lost 3 bases, J lost 1 base, and 11 bases lay in between. CDR3 loop: CAISDRGLRTDTQYF. The CDR3 DNA reads as TGTGCCATCAGTGATAGGGGACTGCGCACAGATACGCAGTATTTT.

The sample holds a few counts of this clonotype. This chain joins TRBV4-3 and TRBJ1-1; D gene unclear. The V end was cut by 7 bases, the J end by 0 bases, with 12 bases between. CDR3 length equals 14 residues. Germline V gene sequence: CDR1 LGHNA, CDR2 YSLEER. CDR3 sequence: CASKATQVNTEAFF. For the CDR3, the DNA is TGCGCCAGCAAGGCGACCCAGGTGAACACTGAAGCTTTCTTT.

There are many counts of this clonotype. DNA for the CDR3: TGTGCCTGGAGTAAAAGCGAGACCCAGTACTTC. Its translation is CAWSKSETQYF. The J gene is TRBJ2-5, the V gene TRBV30; D uncertain. Trimming stripped 2 bases from V and 5 bases from J, with 6 bases between. From germline, CDR1 is GTSNPN and CDR2 SVGIG (reference sequence). This CDR3 is 11 amino acids long.

In its sample, this clonotype was seen many times. The chain couples TRBV20-1 to TRBJ2-3; D is perhaps TRBD1 or TRBD2 (6 bases each). The CDR3 runs to 19 residues. Looked up from germline, CDR1 is DFQATT and CDR2 is SNEGSKA (reference sequence). Trimming pared 2 bases from V and 3 bases from J, leaving 27 bases between. Here the CDR3 DNA reads TGCAGTGCTAGATTAGGCTTCGGGGGCAGTCGATTAGCGACAGATACGCAGTATTTT. Encoded protein: CSARLGFGGSRLATDTQYF.

The chain employs TRBV4-2 and TRBJ2-3, with 7 nucleotides matching TRBD1. The CDR3 contains 17 residues. Germline CDR1 reads LGHNA; CDR2 reads YNFKEQ. Losses at the gene ends were 3 bases for V and 2 bases for J; bases not matched to a gene: 11. CDR3: CASSQGLTGKVTDTQYF. DNA of the CDR3: TGTGCCAGCAGCCAGGGCCTGACAGGGAAGGTCACAGATACGCAGTATTTT.

At least ten counts were recorded for this clonotype. The chain joins TRBV20-1 to TRBJ2-7, with 10 bases that match TRBD1. The ends lost 1 base at V and 10 bases at J; junction bases unmatched: 16. Germline V gives CDR1 DFQATT, CDR2 SNEGSKA (reference sequence). CDR3 length: 16 amino acids. CDR3 sequence (DNA): TGCAGTGCTAGAGGCCCGACGACAGGGGGCCATAAGTATCAGTACTTC. It encodes CSARGPTTGGHKYQYF.

This clonotype was observed many times. This chain connects TRBV5-1 to TRBJ1-4, with D possibly being TRBD1 (5 bases). CDR3 size: 13 residues. V dropped 3 bases and J dropped 6 bases, with 9 bases sitting between them. CDR1 is SGHRS, CDR2 YFSETQ, per germline. The CDR3 is CASSSGYDEKLFF. In DNA form, the CDR3 reads TGCGCCAGCAGCTCAGGGTACGATGAAAAACTGTTTTTT.

V gene TRBV28 combines with J gene TRBJ1-2; D remains ambiguous. The CDR3 runs to 10 residues. The germline V gene encodes CDR1 MDHEN and CDR2 SYDVKM. V was shortened by 8 bases and J by 6 bases, with 7 bases between the two germline ends. CDR3 region: CASARDGYTF. The CDR3 nucleotides are TGTGCCAGCGCGCGTGATGGCTACACCTTC.